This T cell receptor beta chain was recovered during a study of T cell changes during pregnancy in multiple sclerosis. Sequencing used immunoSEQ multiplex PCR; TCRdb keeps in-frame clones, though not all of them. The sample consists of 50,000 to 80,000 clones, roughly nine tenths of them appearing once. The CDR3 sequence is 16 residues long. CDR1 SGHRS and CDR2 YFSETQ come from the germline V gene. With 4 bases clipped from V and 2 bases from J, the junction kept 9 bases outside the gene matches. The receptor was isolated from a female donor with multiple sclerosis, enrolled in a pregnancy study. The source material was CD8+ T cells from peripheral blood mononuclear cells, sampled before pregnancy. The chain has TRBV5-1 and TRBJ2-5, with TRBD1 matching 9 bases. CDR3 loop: CASSVGQGIFQETQYF. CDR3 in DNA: TGCGCCAGCAGCGTAGGACAGGGGATCTTTCAAGAGACCCAGTACTTC.